The present T cell receptor (beta chain) was sequenced within a study of cytomegalovirus exposure and HLA in healthy donors. Whole-study findings and limits: The later analysis indicated that the majority of CMV-associated TCR beta chains appeared HLA-restricted. Likely technical artifact: a cluster of highly shared sequence variants. A missense DCLRE1C variant was associated with V- and J-gene trimming of TCR beta chains in a later analysis, and an independent cohort replicated the association.

PCR employed 60 Vbeta and 13 Jbeta primers. TCRdb's table, derived via immunoSEQ multiplex PCR, lists solely in-frame clones and lacks some. The sample shows roughly 170,000 clones, about 79% of them seen only once. Germline values: CDR1 MDHEN, CDR2 SYDVKM. The CDR3 contains 16 residues. The germline V and J ends were trimmed by 6 bases and 7 bases, with 24 bases remaining between them. A word on this clone: Its specificity is not known.

Sequenced material: PBMCs. The sequence was obtained from a girl aged 2 to 9 in good health and CMV-seropositive. J is TRBJ1-2 and V is TRBV28; D perhaps matches TRBD1 (6 bases). Here the CDR3 reads CASSLTIVQGERGYTF. In DNA, the CDR3 is TGTGCCAGCAGCCTCACGATCGTACAGGGTGAGCGTGGCTACACCTTC.